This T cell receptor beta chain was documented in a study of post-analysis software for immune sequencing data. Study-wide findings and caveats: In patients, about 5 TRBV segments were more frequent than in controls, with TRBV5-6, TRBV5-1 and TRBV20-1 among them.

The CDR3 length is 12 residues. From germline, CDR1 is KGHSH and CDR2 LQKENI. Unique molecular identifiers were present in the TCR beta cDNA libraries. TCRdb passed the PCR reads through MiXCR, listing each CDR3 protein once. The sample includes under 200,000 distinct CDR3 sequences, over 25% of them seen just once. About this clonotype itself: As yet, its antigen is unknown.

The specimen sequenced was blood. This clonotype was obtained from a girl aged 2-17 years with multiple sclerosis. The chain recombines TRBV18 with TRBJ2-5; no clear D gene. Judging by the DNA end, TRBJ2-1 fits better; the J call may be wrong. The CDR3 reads CASSPAQHYQFF. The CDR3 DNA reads TGTGCCAGCTCACCGGCCCAGCATTATCAGTTCTTC.